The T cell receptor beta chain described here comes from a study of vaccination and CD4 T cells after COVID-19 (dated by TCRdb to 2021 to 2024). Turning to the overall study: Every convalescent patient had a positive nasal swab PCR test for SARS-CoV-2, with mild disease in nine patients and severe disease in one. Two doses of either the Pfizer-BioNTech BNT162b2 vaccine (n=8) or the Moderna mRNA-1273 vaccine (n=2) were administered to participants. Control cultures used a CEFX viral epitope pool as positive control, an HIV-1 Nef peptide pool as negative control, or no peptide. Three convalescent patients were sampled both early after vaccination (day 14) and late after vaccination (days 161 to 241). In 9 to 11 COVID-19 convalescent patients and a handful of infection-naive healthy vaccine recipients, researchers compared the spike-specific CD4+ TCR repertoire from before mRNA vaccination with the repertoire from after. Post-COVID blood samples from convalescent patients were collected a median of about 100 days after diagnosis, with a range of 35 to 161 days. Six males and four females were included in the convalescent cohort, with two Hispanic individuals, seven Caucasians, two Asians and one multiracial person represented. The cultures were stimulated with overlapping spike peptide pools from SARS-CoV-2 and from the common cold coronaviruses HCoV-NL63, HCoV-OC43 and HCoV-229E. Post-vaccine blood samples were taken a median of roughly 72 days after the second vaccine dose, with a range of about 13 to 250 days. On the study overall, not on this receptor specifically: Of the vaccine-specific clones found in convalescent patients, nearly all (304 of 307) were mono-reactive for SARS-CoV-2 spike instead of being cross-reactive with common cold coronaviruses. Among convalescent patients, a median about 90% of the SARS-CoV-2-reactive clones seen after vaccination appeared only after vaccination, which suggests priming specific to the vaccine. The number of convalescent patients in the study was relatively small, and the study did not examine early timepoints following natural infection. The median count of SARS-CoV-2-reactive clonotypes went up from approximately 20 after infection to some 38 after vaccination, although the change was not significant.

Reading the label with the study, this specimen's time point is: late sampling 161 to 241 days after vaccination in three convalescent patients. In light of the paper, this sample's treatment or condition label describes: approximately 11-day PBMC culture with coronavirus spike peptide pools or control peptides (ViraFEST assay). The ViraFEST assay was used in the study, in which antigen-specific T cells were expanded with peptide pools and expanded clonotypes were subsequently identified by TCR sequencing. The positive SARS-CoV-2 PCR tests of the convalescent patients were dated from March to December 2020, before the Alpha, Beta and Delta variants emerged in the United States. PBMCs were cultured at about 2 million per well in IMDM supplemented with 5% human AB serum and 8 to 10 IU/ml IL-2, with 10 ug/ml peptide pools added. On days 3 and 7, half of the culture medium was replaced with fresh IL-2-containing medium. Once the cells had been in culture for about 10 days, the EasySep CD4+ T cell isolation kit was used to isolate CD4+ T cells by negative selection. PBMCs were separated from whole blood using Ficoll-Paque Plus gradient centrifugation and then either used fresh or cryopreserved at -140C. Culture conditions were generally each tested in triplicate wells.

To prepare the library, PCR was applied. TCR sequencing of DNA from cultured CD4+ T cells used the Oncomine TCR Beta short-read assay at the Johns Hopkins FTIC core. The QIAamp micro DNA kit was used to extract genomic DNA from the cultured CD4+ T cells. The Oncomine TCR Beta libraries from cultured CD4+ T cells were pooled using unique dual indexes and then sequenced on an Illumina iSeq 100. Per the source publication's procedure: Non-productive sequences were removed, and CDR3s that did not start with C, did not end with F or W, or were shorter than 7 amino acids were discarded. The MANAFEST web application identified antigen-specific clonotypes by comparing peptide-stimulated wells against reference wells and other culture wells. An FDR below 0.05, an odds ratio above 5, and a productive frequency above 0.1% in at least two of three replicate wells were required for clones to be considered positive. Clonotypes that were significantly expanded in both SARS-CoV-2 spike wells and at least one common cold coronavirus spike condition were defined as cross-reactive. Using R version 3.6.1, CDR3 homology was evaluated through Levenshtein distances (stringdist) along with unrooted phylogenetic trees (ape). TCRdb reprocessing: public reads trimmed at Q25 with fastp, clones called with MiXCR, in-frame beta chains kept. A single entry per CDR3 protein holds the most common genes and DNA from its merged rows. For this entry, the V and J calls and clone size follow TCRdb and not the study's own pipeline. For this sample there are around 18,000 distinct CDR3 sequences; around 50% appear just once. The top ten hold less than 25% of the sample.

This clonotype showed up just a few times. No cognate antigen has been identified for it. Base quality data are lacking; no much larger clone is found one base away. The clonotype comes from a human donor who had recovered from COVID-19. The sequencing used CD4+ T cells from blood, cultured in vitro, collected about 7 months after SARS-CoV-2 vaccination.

The nucleotide sequence reads TGTGCCATCAGTGAGTCGACAGGGGCAGATACGCAGTATTTT. Its translation reads: CAISESTGADTQYF. The chain is encoded by TRBV10-3 joined to TRBJ2-3; 8 middle bases align to TRBD1. According to the germline V gene, CDR1 reads ENHRY and CDR2 reads SYGVKD. Germline trimming amounts to 0 bases on V and 4 bases on J, with 0 as the count of junction bases outside the gene matches. Its CDR3 holds 14 amino acids, cysteine through phenylalanine. The retained sequence is limited to the CDR3, 42 bases, with the frame set at the first base.